This entry lists 10 T cell receptor beta chains sequenced from one sample in a study of cytomegalovirus exposure and HLA in healthy donors. The PCR contained 60 Vbeta and 13 Jbeta primers. Only in-frame clones appear in the TCRdb table, and some are missing; sequencing was by immunoSEQ multiplex PCR. This sample has approximately 100,000 clones; 74% occur once, and the top ten carry 1.8%. Material for sequencing was PBMCs. The receptor set was obtained from a male donor in good health and CMV-seronegative.

The CDR3 is CASSYRGQGGTGELFF. The DNA for the CDR3 is TGTGCCAGCAGTTACAGGGGGCAGGGTGGCACCGGGGAGCTGTTTTTT. The chain combines TRBV6-5 with TRBJ2-2; TRBD1 matches 7 bases. Germline V CDR1 and CDR2: MNHEY, SVGAGI. Trimming at V came to 2 bases and at J to 4 bases, leaving 7 bases not matched to a gene. This CDR3 has 16 residues.

The V gene is TRBV27, the J gene TRBJ2-7; a possible D gene is TRBD2 (5 bases). The CDR3 contains 13 residues. Germline V CDR1 and CDR2: MNHEY, SMNVEV (reference sequence). The V and J ends lost 2 bases and 2 bases respectively, with 7 bases between them. CDR3 bases: TGTGCCAGCAGTTTACTCGGGACCTACGAGCAGTACTTC. Amino acid sequence: CASSLLGTYEQYF.

The chain uses TRBV29-1 and TRBJ2-1, with 11 nucleotides matching TRBD2. Per germline, CDR1 SQVTM and CDR2 ANQGSEA. This CDR3 spans 15 amino acids. After removal of 6 bases from V and 2 bases from J, the junction contained 6 bases not matched to a gene. The CDR3 DNA sequence: TGCAGCGTCTCTCTAGCGGGAGGCGCCTACAATGAGCAGTTCTTC. Translated, it gives CSVSLAGGAYNEQFF.

The chain links TRBV5-1 to TRBJ2-7, with TRBD2 matching over 10 bases. This CDR3 has 14 amino acids. The junction had 8 bases not matched to a gene; V was cut back by 6 bases and J by 5 bases. CDR1 is SGHRS, CDR2 YFSETQ, per germline. The CDR3 here is CASTLLAGTDEQYF. CDR3 sequence (DNA): TGCGCCAGCACCCTACTAGCGGGGACCGACGAGCAGTACTTC.

This chain joins TRBV4-3 and TRBJ2-1; 10 nucleotides line up with TRBD2. CDR1 is LGHNA and CDR2 is YSLEER in the germline V gene. The V gene end was trimmed by 4 bases and the J gene end by 2 bases; junction bases not matched to a gene: 2. This CDR3 has 15 amino acids. The chain's CDR3 is CASSRAGGPYNEQFF. The DNA for the CDR3 is TGCGCCAGCAGCCGAGCGGGAGGGCCCTACAATGAGCAGTTCTTC.

V is TRBV5-1 and J is TRBJ2-3; TRBD2 agrees at 15 bases. J was trimmed by 3 bases and V by 4 bases; bases with no gene match: 3. The CDR3 covers 16 residues. Germline loops: CDR1 SGHRS, CDR2 YFSETQ. Here the CDR3 DNA reads TGCGCCAGCAGCGGGACTAGCGGGAGGTCTACAGATACGCAGTATTTT. It encodes CASSGTSGRSTDTQYF.

The chain carries TRBV27 and TRBJ2-7, with D possibly being TRBD2 (6 bases). Germline V lookup: CDR1 MNHEY, CDR2 SMNVEV (reference sequence). V shed 2 bases and J shed 3 bases, with 14 bases lying between them. The CDR3 loop spans 15 amino acids. This chain's CDR3 is CASSLGPGGIYEQYF. CDR3 in DNA: TGTGCCAGCAGTTTAGGTCCTGGAGGGATCTACGAGCAGTACTTC.

The chain recombines TRBV9 with TRBJ1-2; no clear D. V was cut by 2 bases and J by 2 bases, with 7 bases left in between. The CDR3 consists of 13 residues. Germline V gene lookup returns CDR1 SGDLS and CDR2 YYNGEE. The CDR3 region has the DNA TGTGCCAGCAGCGTTGAGGCAAACTATGGCTACACCTTC. It is translated as CASSVEANYGYTF.

The chain is built from TRBV7-2 and TRBJ1-5, with 8 bases lining up with TRBD1. Germline trimming cut 4 bases from V and 3 bases from J; bases unmatched to any gene: 5. The CDR3 totals 15 residues. Germline-derived CDR1 and CDR2 are SGHTA and FQGNSA. The CDR3 DNA is TGTGCCAGCAGCTCCGGGACAGGCCTCAATCAGCCCCAGCATTTT. Its translation: CASSSGTGLNQPQHF.

The chain links TRBV30 to TRBJ2-5, with 8 bases lining up with TRBD2. Near its end, the DNA agrees better with TRBJ2-7, so the J call may be wrong. CDR1 and CDR2 (germline): GTSNPN, SVGIG (reference sequence). The CDR3 is 15 amino acids. The CDR3: CAWSDGGRPSYEQYF. CDR3 bases: TGTGCCTGGAGTGACGGCGGGAGGCCCTCCTACGAGCAGTACTTC.